The text below deals with one T cell receptor (beta chain). Its antigen remains unidentified. It was with a sample-barcoded 5' primer and a J-beta primer mix that a second PCR of roughly 6 to 12 cycles was run. TCRdb processed the 5' RACE reads anew with MiXCR; each CDR3 protein has one entry. Among 800,000 to 950,000 distinct CDR3 sequences, about 27% were seen once, and the ten largest hold roughly 10%. The CDR3 sequence is 13 residues long. Trimming shortened V by 1 base and J by 13 bases, and 13 bases separated the two germline ends. Germline V gene data show CDR1 as LGHDT and CDR2 as YNNKEL (reference sequence). The data stem from a study of blood T cells in healthy people across ages. Study observations and caveats: It was held that the diversity estimates obtained from one million T cells were underestimates.

This same sample was also taken into another study, of T cells of mothers and their children. From that second work: No clones detected were persistent microchimeric T cell clones.

The sample consisted of blood. The chain is built from TRBV3-1 and TRBJ1-4; D gene unclear. The source of this sequence is a woman aged 40 to 55 in good health. CDR3 in DNA: TGTGCCAGCAGCCAAGTGCCGGGATCGGGACTGTTTTTT. As protein: CASSQVPGSGLFF.